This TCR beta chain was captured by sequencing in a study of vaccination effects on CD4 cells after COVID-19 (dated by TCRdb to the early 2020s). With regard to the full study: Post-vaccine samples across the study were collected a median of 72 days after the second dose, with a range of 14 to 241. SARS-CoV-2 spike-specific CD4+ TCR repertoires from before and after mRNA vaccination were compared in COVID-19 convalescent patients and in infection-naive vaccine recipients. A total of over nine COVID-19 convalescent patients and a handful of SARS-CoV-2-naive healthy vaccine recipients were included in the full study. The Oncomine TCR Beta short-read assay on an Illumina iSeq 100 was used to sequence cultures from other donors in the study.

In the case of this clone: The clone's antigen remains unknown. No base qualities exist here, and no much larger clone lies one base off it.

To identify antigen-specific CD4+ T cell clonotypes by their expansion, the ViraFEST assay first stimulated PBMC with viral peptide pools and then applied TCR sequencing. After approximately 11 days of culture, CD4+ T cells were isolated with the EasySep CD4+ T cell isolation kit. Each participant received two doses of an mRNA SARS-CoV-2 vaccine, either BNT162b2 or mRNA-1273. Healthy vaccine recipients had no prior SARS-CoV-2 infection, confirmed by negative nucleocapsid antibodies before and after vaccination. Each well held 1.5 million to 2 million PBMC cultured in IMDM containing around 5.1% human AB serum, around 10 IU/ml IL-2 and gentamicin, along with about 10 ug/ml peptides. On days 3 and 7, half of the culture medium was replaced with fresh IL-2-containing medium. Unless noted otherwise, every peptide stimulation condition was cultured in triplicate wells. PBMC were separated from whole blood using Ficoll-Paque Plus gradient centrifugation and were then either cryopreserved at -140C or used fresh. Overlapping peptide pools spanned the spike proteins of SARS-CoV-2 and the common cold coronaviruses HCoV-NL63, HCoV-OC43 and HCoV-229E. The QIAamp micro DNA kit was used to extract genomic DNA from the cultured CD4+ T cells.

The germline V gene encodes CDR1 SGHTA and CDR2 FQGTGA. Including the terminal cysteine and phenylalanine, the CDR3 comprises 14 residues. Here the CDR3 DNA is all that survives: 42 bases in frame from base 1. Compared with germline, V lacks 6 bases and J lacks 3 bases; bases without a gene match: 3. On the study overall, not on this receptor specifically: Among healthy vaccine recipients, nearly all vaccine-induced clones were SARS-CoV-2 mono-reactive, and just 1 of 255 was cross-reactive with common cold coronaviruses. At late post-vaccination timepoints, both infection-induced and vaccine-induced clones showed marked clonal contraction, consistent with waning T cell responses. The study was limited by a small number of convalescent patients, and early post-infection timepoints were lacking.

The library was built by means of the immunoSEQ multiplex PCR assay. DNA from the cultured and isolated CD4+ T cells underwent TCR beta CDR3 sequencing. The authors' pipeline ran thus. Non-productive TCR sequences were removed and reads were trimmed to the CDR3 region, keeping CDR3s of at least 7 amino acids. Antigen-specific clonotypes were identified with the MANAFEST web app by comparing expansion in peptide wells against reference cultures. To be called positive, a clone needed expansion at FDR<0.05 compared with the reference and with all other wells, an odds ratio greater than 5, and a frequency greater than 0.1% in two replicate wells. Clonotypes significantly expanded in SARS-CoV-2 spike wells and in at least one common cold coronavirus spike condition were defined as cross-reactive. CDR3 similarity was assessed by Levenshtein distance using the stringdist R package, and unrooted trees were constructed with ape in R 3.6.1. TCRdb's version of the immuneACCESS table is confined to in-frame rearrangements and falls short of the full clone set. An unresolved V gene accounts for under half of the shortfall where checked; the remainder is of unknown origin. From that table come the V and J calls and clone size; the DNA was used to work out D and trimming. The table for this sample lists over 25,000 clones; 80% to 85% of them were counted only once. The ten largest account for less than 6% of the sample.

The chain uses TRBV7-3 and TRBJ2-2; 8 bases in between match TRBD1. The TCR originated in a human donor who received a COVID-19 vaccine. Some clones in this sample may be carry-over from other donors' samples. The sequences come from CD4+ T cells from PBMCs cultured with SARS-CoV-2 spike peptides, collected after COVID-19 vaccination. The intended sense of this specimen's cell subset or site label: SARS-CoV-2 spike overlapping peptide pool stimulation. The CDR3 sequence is CASRKTGDTGELFF. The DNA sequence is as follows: TGTGCCAGCAGGAAGACAGGGGACACCGGGGAGCTGTTTTTT. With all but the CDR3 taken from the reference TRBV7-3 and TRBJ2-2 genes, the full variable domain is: GAGVSQTPSNKVTEKGKYVELRCDPISGHTALYWYRQSLGQGPEFLIYFQGTGAADDSGLPNDRFFAVRPEGSVSTLKIQRTERGDSAVYLCASRKTGDTGELFFGEGSRLTVL.